This T cell receptor beta chain comes out of a study of PD-1 blockade in classical Hodgkin lymphoma. The germline V gene encodes CDR1 MGHRA and CDR2 YSYEKL. Deletions cut 1 base from V and 1 base from J, with 8 bases between. This CDR3 has 15 amino acids. This clone came up once. Generated by immunoSEQ multiplex PCR, the TCRdb table keeps only in-frame clones and is missing some. The repertoire includes approximately 6,800 clones, 60% of them detected once, and about a tenth sits in the top ten. Time point described: cycle 4 day 1 (C4D1), after 6 weeks of nivolumab. All the patients suffered relapse after autologous stem cell transplantation, and brentuximab vedotin exposure differed. Thawed PBMCs underwent magnetic negative selection to obtain purified CD8+ T cells.

The chain employs TRBV4-1 and TRBJ2-1, with no clear D. The source is a human donor with classical Hodgkin lymphoma. This sample comprised CD8+ T cells from blood, obtained before the fourth cycle of nivolumab. The chain's CDR3 is CASSQARSSYNEQFF. CDR3 bases: TGCGCCAGCAGCCAAGCTCGGAGTTCCTACAATGAGCAGTTCTTC.